This T cell receptor beta chain was identified in a study of beta chain features in type 1 diabetes. Study-level findings and limits: PCR could preferentially amplify shorter templates, alike in patients and controls. When Type 1 diabetes patients were examined, their TCRB CDR3s proved moderately but significantly shorter in all four CD4+ subsets.

The CDR3 is 12 amino acids. V dropped 1 base and J dropped 6 bases, with 7 bases sitting between them. The germline V gene encodes CDR1 LNHDA and CDR2 SQIVND (reference sequence). This clone was picked up a small number of times. Its target is unknown. All of the isolated RNA was reverse transcribed, so expressed TCRB transcripts were sequenced. Using immunoSEQ multiplex PCR, the repertoire was profiled, and TCRdb retains in-frame clones only, with some absent. The data show about 360,000 clones, approximately 12% seen once. This chain joins TRBV19 and TRBJ2-7, with D possibly matching TRBD1 (5 bases). The source material was naive CD4+ T cells from blood. The sequence was obtained from a man younger than 30 in good health. The CDR3 DNA reads TGTGCCAGTAGTATAGGACAGAGCGAGCAGTACTTC. Protein sequence: CASSIGQSEQYF.